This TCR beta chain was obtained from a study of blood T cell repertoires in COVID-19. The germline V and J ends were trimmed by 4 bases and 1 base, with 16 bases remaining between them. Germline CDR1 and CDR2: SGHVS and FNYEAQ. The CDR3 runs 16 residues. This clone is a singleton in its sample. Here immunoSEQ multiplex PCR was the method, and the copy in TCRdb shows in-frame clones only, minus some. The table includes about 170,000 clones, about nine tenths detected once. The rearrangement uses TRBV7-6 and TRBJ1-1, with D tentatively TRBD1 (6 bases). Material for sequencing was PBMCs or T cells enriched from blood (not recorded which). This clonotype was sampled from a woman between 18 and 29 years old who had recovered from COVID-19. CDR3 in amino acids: CASSSPGGLKNTEAFF. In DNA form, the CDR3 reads TGTGCCAGCAGCTCACCGGGGGGGCTGAAGAACACTGAAGCTTTCTTT.